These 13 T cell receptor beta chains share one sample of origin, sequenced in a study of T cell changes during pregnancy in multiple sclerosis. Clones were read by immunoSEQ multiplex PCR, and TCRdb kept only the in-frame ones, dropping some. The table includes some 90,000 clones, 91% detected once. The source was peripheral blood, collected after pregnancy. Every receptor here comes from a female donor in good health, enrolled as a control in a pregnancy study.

This chain's CDR3 is CASSLARGDTQYF. CDR3 in DNA: TGTGCCAGCAGCTTAGCGCGTGGAGATACGCAGTATTTT. This chain connects TRBV7-2 to TRBJ2-3; D remains unclear. CDR1 is SGHTA and CDR2 is FQGNSA in the germline V gene. The ends were cut back, 0 bases at V and 5 bases at J, with 6 bases in the middle. The CDR3 covers 13 residues.

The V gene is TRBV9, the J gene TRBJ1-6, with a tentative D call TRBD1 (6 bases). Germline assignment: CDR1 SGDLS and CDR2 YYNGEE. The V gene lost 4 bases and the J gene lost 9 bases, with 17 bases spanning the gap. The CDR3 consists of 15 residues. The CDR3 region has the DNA TGTGCCAGCAGCCCCACCACAGGGCAGCCTTCACCCCTCCACTTT. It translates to CASSPTTGQPSPLHF.

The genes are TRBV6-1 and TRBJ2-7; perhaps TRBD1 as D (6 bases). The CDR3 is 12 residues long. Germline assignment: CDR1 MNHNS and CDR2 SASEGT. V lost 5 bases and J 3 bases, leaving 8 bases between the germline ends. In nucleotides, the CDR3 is TGTGCCAGCAGTACAGGGATCTACGAGCAGTACTTC. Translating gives CASSTGIYEQYF.

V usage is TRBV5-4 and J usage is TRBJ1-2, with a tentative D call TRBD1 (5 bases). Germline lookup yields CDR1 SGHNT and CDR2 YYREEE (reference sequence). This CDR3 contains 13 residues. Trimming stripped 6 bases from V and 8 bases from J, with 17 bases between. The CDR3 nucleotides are TGTGCCAGCACGCGTGGGGGGGATGAAGGCTACACCTTC. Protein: CASTRGGDEGYTF.

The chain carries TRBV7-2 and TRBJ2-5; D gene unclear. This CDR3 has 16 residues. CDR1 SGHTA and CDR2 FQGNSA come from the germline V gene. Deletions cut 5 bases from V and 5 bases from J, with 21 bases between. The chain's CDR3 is CASSRQLAQSLETQYF. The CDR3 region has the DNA TGTGCCAGCAGCCGCCAACTCGCCCAATCACTCGAGACCCAGTACTTC.

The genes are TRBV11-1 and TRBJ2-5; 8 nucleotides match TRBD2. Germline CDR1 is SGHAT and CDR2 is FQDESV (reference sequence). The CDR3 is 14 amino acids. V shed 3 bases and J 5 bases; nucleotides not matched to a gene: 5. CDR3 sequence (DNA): TGTGCCAGCAGCTTCCGGGGGGGCCTCGAGACCCAGTACTTC. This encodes CASSFRGGLETQYF.

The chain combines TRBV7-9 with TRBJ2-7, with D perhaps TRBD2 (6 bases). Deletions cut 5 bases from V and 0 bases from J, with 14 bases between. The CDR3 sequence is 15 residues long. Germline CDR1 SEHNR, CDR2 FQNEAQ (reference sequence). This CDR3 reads CASSPGVGSSYEQYF. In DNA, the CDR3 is TGTGCCAGCAGCCCCGGTGTCGGGAGCTCCTACGAGCAGTACTTC.

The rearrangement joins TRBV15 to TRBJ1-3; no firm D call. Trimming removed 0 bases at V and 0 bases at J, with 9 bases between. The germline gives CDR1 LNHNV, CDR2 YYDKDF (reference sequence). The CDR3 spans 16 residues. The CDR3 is CATSRDLSGSGNTIYF. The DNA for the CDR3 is TGTGCCACCAGCAGAGATCTTAGTGGCTCTGGAAACACCATATATTTT.

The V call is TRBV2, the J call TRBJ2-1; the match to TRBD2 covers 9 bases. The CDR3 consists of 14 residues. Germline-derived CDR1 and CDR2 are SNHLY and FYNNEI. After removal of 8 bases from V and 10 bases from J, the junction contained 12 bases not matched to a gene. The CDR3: CASAGGGRLGEQFF. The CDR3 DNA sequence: TGTGCCAGCGCGGGGGGGGGCCGCCTCGGGGAGCAGTTCTTC.

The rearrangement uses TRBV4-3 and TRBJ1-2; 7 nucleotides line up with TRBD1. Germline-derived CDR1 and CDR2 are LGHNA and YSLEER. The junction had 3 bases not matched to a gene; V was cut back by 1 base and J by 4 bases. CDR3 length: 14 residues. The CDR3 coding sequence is TGCGCCAGCAGCCAAGTCGGGACAGCCTATGGCTACACCTTC. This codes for CASSQVGTAYGYTF.

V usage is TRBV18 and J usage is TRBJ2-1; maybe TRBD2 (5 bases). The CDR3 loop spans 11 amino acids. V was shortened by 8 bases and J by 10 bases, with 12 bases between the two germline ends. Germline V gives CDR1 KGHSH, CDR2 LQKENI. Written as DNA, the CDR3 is TGTGCCAGCCTTGTAGAGCGGGAGCAGTTCTTC. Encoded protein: CASLVEREQFF.

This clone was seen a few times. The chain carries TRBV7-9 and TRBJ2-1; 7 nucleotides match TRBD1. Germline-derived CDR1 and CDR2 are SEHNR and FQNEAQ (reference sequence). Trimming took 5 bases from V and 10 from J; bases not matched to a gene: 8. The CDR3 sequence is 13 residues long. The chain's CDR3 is CASSTRQGLEQFF. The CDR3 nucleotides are TGTGCCAGCAGCACCCGACAGGGATTGGAGCAGTTCTTC.

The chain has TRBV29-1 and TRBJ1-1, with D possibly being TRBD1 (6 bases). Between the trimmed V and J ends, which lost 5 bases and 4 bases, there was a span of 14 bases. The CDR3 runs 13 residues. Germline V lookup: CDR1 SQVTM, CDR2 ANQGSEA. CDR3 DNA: TGCAGCGTTCTAGTTCAGGGGATCACTGAAGCTTTCTTT. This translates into CSVLVQGITEAFF.